Shown below are 8 T cell receptor beta chains from a single sample sequenced in a study of tumor-infiltrating lymphocytes in primary liver carcinoma. For each extraction, RNA and DNA were obtained together from about 21-30 mg of unsorted bulk tissue. A primer matching the constant region was used to make TCR beta cDNA from approximately 0.55 ug of total RNA. Amplification in three nested multiplex PCR rounds with slightly modified ARM-PCR gave rise to TCR beta libraries. The first two PCR rounds used TRBV1-TRBV30 primers with a Cbeta primer, approximately 10 cycles each. TCRdb itself ran the multiplex PCR reads through MiXCR, one entry per CDR3 protein. Of about 41,000 distinct CDR3 sequences listed, 73% are singletons. Sequenced: liver tumor tissue from sampling region 2. The subset denotes: tumor region T2, inferior pole. The receptors here all came from a man aged 35 to 55 with primary liver carcinoma and hepatitis B virus infection.

Notes on this clonotype: One junction end disagrees with the germline gene, perhaps due to a read error. This chain connects TRBV28 to TRBJ2-2, with TRBD2 as a possible D gene (5 bases). The CDR3 contains 16 residues. Germline CDR1 is MDHEN and CDR2 is SYDVKM. CDR3: CAGSPLLDCYTGELFF. DNA of the CDR3: TGTGCCGGCAGTCCTCTATTGGACTGTTACACCGGGGAGCTGTTTTTT.

Points on this clonotype: Mismatch with germline at one junction end may stem from a read error. CDR3 nucleotide sequence: TGTGCCAGCAGCCCTGTGACGGCCTACGGGCAGTACTTC. Protein product: CASSPVTAYGQYF. The gene calls are TRBV7-2 and TRBJ2-7; no clear D gene. The length of the CDR3 is 13 residues. CDR1 and CDR2 from the germline V gene are SGHTA and FQGNSA.

In the case of this clonotype: At one boundary the junction diverges from the germline segment, which might be a read error. J is TRBJ2-5 and V is TRBV29-1, with TRBD1 as a possible D gene (5 bases). Germline CDR1 and CDR2: SQVTM and ANQGSEA. This CDR3 has 14 amino acids. Here the CDR3 reads CSVEDIGQGETLYF. Here the CDR3 DNA reads TGCAGCGTCGAAGATATCGGACAAGGAGAGACCCTGTACTTC.

The rearrangement uses TRBV14 and TRBJ1-5; D not resolved. Trimming pared 6 bases from V and 6 bases from J, leaving 12 bases between. The germline V gene encodes CDR1 SGHDN and CDR2 FVKESK. The CDR3 is made up of 13 amino acids. CDR3 sequence reads: CASRAAEVQPQHF. The DNA for the CDR3 is TGTGCCAGCAGAGCGGCAGAGGTTCAGCCCCAGCATTTT.

This clonotype has a count of ten or more. The chain employs TRBV7-9 and TRBJ1-1; no firm D call. The CDR3 loop spans 15 amino acids. Germline-derived CDR1 and CDR2 are SEHNR and FQNEAQ (reference sequence). V was cut by 1 base and J by 1 base, with 10 bases left in between. CDR3 sequence reads: CASSLDGGSNTEAFF. CDR3 bases: TGTGCCAGCAGCTTAGATGGAGGGTCGAACACTGAAGCTTTCTTT.

In its sample, this clonotype ranks as medium-sized. The chain uses TRBV13 and TRBJ2-2; TRBD2 matches at 13 bases. Losses at the gene ends were 2 bases for V and 6 bases for J; bases not matched to a gene: 3. This CDR3 comprises 16 residues. The germline gives CDR1 PRHDT, CDR2 FYEKMQ (reference sequence). CDR3 bases: TGTGCCAGCAGCTTAAGACTAGCGGGAGGACCCGGGGAGCTGTTTTTT. Protein: CASSLRLAGGPGELFF.

Comment on this clonotype: One end of the junction fails to match germline, which may point to a read error. The J gene is TRBJ2-1, the V gene TRBV29-1; 15 bases fit TRBD2. CDR1 SQVTM and CDR2 ANQGSEA come from the germline V gene. CDR3 size: 15 residues. CDR3 protein: CSIGLAGGFYNEQYF. CDR3 sequence (DNA): TGCAGCATTGGACTAGCGGGAGGGTTCTACAATGAGCAGTACTTT.

As concerns this clonotype: A read error may account for a junction end that differs from germline. The V gene is TRBV11-2, the J gene TRBJ2-2; a weak D match, TRBD2 (6 bases). This CDR3 comprises 15 residues. From germline, CDR1 is SGHAT and CDR2 FQNNGV. The DNA for the CDR3 is TGTGCCAGCAGCTTACTGGCGGGGATCACCGGGGAGCCGTTTTTT. Its protein is CASSLLAGITGEPFF.